These T cell receptor beta chains were read from a single sample in a study of neurological immune-mediated disorders. Each CDR3 protein is one row after TCRdb ran MiXCR on the 5' RACE reads. The repertoire holds tens of thousands of distinct CDR3 sequences, with around 9.9% as singletons. Material: PBMCs. Source of these receptors: a man aged 50 or older in good health. The CDR3 runs from the conserved cysteine through the conserved F or W. The D gene is left open where the match is weak. Size is stated for part of the rows, as once, few or many counts, or as a class when the clone is expanded.

d_gene | j_gene | abundance | v_gene | CDR3nt | CDR3aa
- | TRBJ2-5 | many | TRBV5-1 | TGCGCCAGCAGCTACACCTCCCAAGAGACCCAGTACTTC | CASSYTSQETQYF
- | TRBJ2-2 | many | TRBV18 | TGTGCCAGCTCACCACCGAGGGCAAACACCGGGGAGCTGTTTTTT | CASSPPRANTGELFF
TRBD2 | TRBJ2-1 | few | TRBV5-1 | TGCGCCAGCAGCGACGGACTAGCGGGGGGCCAGGGGCAGTTCTTC | CASSDGLAGGQGQFF
- | TRBJ2-2 | many | TRBV5-1 | TGCGCCAGCAAAACGGGAACCGGGGAGCTGTTTTTT | CASKTGTGELFF
TRBD1 | TRBJ1-4 | many | TRBV5-1 | TGCGCCAGCAGCCTGGGACAGAACCGGGAAAAACTGTTTTTT | CASSLGQNREKLFF
- | TRBJ2-3 | many | TRBV7-2 | TGTGCCAGCAGCCCAACTAGTGCTACAGATACGCAGTATTTT | CASSPTSATDTQYF
- | TRBJ2-5 | many | TRBV20-1 | TGCAGTGCTAGAGCTAAAGAGACCCAGTACTTC | CSARAKETQYF
- | TRBJ2-4 | many | TRBV5-6 | TGTGCCAGCAGCTTGAGAGGGGGGGAGGCCTTAGCCAAAAACATTCAGTACTTC | CASSLRGGEALAKNIQYF
- | TRBJ2-3 | many | TRBV7-2 | TGTGCCAGCAGCCGCTACGGGGATACGCAGTATTTT | CASSRYGDTQYF
- | TRBJ2-3 | - | TRBV6-4 | TGTGCTAGCAGTGAGCGGGCGGGCGCGGATACGCAGTATTTT | CASSERAGADTQYF
- | TRBJ2-7 | many | TRBV20-1 | TGCAGTGCTATAACTCGGGACGGAGTCTACGAGCAGTACTTC | CSAITRDGVYEQYF
- | TRBJ2-1 | many | TRBV25-1 | TGTGCCAGCAGCGAACTTAGGGGGCCCCCCGGGAGTCCCTACAATGAGCAGTTCTTC | CASSELRGPPGSPYNEQFF
TRBD1 | TRBJ2-4 | many | TRBV27 | TGTGCCAGCAGCTCCCGACAGGGGGAAAACATTCAGTACTTC | CASSSRQGENIQYF
TRBD2 | TRBJ2-7 | few | TRBV7-3 | TGTGCCAGCAGCTTAAAGGCGGGGGGGGACTACGAGCAGTACTTC | CASSLKAGGDYEQYF
- | TRBJ1-5 | few | TRBV5-6 | TGTGCCAGCAGCTTCAGGGTTTTGGGACAGCCCCAGCATTTT | CASSFRVLGQPQHF
- | TRBJ2-1 | many | TRBV12-5 | TGTGCTAGTGGTTTGGTAAGAGAGGGGAATGAGCAGTTCTTC | CASGLVREGNEQFF
TRBD2 | TRBJ2-7 | many | TRBV6-6 | TGTGCCAGCAGTCGGACTAGCGGGAGCTACGAGCAGTACTTC | CASSRTSGSYEQYF
TRBD2 | TRBJ2-3 | many | TRBV7-3 | TGTGCCAGCAGCCCGGGACTAGCGAGTTTCACAGATACGCAGTATTTT | CASSPGLASFTDTQYF
- | TRBJ1-2 | many | TRBV5-1 | TGCGCCAGCAGCTTGACGGCGGTAGTCTATGGCTACACCTTC | CASSLTAVVYGYTF
- | TRBJ2-3 | - | TRBV12-3/TRBV12-4 | TGTGCCAGCCGCGGGGGCCCGGCCTCCAACGCAGATACGCAGTATTTT | CASRGGPASNADTQYF
- | TRBJ2-1 | many | TRBV28 | TGTGCCACCAACTCCCGGGACCTTGGGAATGAGCAGTTCTTC | CATNSRDLGNEQFF
- | TRBJ2-1 | few | TRBV9 | TGTGCCAGCAGCGTAGCAGGGAACAATGAGCAGTTCTTC | CASSVAGNNEQFF
- | TRBJ2-7 | many | TRBV5-5 | TGTGCCAGCAGCTTAGACTTCTACGAGCAGTACTTC | CASSLDFYEQYF
- | TRBJ2-7 | many | TRBV7-2 | TGTGCCAGCAGCTTACCGGACAGTAGCTACGAGCAGTACTTC | CASSLPDSSYEQYF
- | TRBJ1-4 | many | TRBV6-5 | TGTGCCAGCAGTTCACAGGTGTTTAATGAAAAACTGTTTTTT | CASSSQVFNEKLFF
- | TRBJ1-1 | many | TRBV4-2 | TGTGCCAGCAGCCTCAACATGGGGGCCGCTCGCACTGAAGCTTTCTTT | CASSLNMGAARTEAFF
TRBD1 | TRBJ1-4 | many | TRBV3-1 | TGTGCCAGCTCGGGACAGGGAGCTAATGAAAAACTGTTTTTT | CASSGQGANEKLFF
- | TRBJ2-1 | many | TRBV27 | TGTGCCAGCAGCCCCGTCCGCGTCAAGATGTATGAGCAGTTCTTC | CASSPVRVKMYEQFF
- | TRBJ2-3 | many | TRBV7-8 | TGTGCCAGCTCCCTAAGGGACTCTATTTCGGGCACAGATACGCAGTATTTT | CASSLRDSISGTDTQYF
- | TRBJ1-4 | many | TRBV7-2 | TGTGCCAGCAGCTTCATCGGACCGGGGACTAATGAAAAACTGTTTTTT | CASSFIGPGTNEKLFF
TRBD2 | TRBJ2-3 | many | TRBV20-1 | TGCAGTGCCATCAAACCGGTAGCGGGGGCCCACACAGATACGCAGTATTTT | CSAIKPVAGAHTDTQYF
- | TRBJ2-3 | many | TRBV20-1 | TGCAGTGCTCCGGACGGCACAGATACGCAGTATTTT | CSAPDGTDTQYF